One and the same sample provided the 3 T cell receptor beta chains below, sequenced in a study of T cell responses to AZD1222 COVID-19 vaccine (dated by TCRdb to the early 2020s). Per the publication, the time point label means: baseline before first vaccination. Library prep was done by the immunoSEQ multiplex PCR assay. Not all clones reach the TCRdb copy of this immuneACCESS table, which keeps in-frame sequences only. Checked studies attribute under half of the gap to unresolved V genes and leave the rest unexplained. The sample yields 140,000 to 150,000 clones; roughly 92% were counted once. Jointly, the top ten make up around 1.7% of the sample. The starting material was peripheral blood, obtained on day 0 of AZD1222 vaccination. The receptors were gathered from an adult in good health.

The CDR3 sequence: CASSLGRQGGEKLFF. DNA of the CDR3: TGTGCCAGCAGCTTAGGCAGACAGGGAGGAGAAAAACTGTTTTTT. V gene TRBV7-9 combines with J gene TRBJ1-4, with 7 bases identical to TRBD1. Looked up from germline, CDR1 is SEHNR and CDR2 is FQNEAQ (reference sequence). V dropped 1 base and J dropped 8; count of bases not matched to a gene: 7. CDR3 length: 15 residues.

The CDR3: CASSTRGGPNSPLHF. The CDR3 DNA reads TGTGCCAGCAGCACGAGAGGGGGACCCAATTCACCCCTCCACTTT. The chain employs TRBV7-9 and TRBJ1-6; TRBD1 might be the D (6 bases). The V end lost 5 bases, the J end lost 7 bases, and 15 bases lay between the germline ends. The CDR3 length is 15 residues. The germline CDR1 and CDR2 sequences are SEHNR and FQNEAQ (reference sequence).

This clone has only one observation. The V call is TRBV6-6, the J call TRBJ1-2; 8 bases align to TRBD1. CDR3 size: 14 residues. J gave up 7 bases and V 5 bases, and 9 bases lay outside the gene matches. The V gene's germline CDR1 is MNHNY and CDR2 SVGAGI (reference sequence). The CDR3, as DNA: TGTGCCAGCAGTACAGGACAGGGCGGATTTGGCTACACCTTC. Translation: CASSTGQGGFGYTF.